The sequence of this TCR beta chain was determined in a study of cytomegalovirus exposure and HLA in healthy donors. A multiplex PCR was run with 60 Vbeta primers and 13 Jbeta primers. Original processing notes: Among the unique TCR beta chains that a later analysis counted, about 84 million in all, 10 million to 13 million were shared. Clones were read by immunoSEQ multiplex PCR, and TCRdb kept only the in-frame ones, dropping some. That table is the source of V, J and clone size, and D and trimming were worked out from the DNA. The sample lists 70,000 to 95,000 clones; around 81% were seen once. CDR3 length equals 18 residues. V trimming: 4 bases; J trimming: 1 base; junction bases outside the gene matches: 10. Germline lookup yields CDR1 SGDLS and CDR2 YYNGEE.

Sequencing used PBMCs. This clonotype was sampled from a man aged 18 to 30 in good health and CMV-seronegative. The chain joins TRBV9 to TRBJ2-1; 11 bases are a match to TRBD2. The CDR3 sequence: CASSPRLAGPTSYNEQFF. The CDR3 DNA reads as TGTGCCAGCAGCCCACGACTAGCGGGGCCAACTTCCTACAATGAGCAGTTCTTC.